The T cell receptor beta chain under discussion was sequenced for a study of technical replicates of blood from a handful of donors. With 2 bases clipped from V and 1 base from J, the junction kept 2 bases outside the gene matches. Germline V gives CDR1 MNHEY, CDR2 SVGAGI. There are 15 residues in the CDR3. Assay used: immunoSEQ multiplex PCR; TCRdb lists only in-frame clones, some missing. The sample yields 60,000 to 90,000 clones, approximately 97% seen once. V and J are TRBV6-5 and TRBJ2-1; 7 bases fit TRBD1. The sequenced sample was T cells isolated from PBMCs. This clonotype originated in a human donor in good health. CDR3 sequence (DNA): TGTGCCAGCAGTTACGCAGGGGGATCCTACAATGAGCAGTTCTTC. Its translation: CASSYAGGSYNEQFF.